Sequencing of this TCR beta chain was carried out in a study of graft-versus-host responses after intestinal transplantation. About the research overall: After anti-thymocyte globulin induction, recipients took tacrolimus and steroids for 2 to 3 years.

Trimming removed 5 bases from V and 6 bases from J, with 14 bases in between. The CDR3 consists of 14 residues. Germline V lookup: CDR1 PRHDT, CDR2 FYEKMQ (reference sequence). General study findings and limits: Among circulating GvH clones, peak levels were associated with early post-transplant declines in HvG clones.

The table came from immunoSEQ multiplex PCR; TCRdb's copy has only in-frame clones and leaves some out. The table shows roughly 40,000 clones, with 89% occurring only once. Remarks on this clone: Its antigen is unknown.

This sequence originates from a human patient who received an intestinal transplant, so some T cells may come from the graft donor. The sample consisted of PBMCs, taken 260 to 270 days after transplant. This chain uses TRBV13 with TRBJ1-5; D possibly corresponds to TRBD1 (5 bases). The CDR3 nucleotides are TGTGCCAGCAGCCCGGGGGGGGTGGGTCAGCCCCAGCATTTT. Translating it yields CASSPGGVGQPQHF.